The entry below describes one TCR beta chain. The data are from a study of blood T cell repertoires in COVID-19. Study-wide background: The United States, Italy and Spain provided the acute and convalescent COVID-19 samples. From T cells, B-cell-depleted T cells, or PBMCs came the material, which was cDNA or gDNA.

Original analysis: The assay estimated nucleated cells by amplifying reference gene primers. Produced via immunoSEQ multiplex PCR; TCRdb's table is partial and in-frame only. The DNA was the basis for D and trimming; V, J and clone size are from that table. Among about 170,000 clones listed, less than 90% were seen once. The sequenced sample consisted of peripheral blood. This receptor was identified in a man aged 55 to 70 with acute or convalescent COVID-19.

CDR3 protein: CASSFRRGGNEKLFF. CDR3 coding DNA: TGTGCCAGCAGTTTTCGACGGGGGGGTAATGAAAAACTGTTTTTT. The chain links TRBV6-5 to TRBJ1-4; a possible D gene is TRBD1 (5 bases). The germline CDR1 and CDR2 sequences are MNHEY and SVGAGI. The CDR3 contains 15 residues. Deletions cut 4 bases from V and 4 bases from J, with 13 bases between.